This T cell receptor (beta chain) was profiled in a study of vaccination and CD4 T cells after COVID-19. Study as a whole: From HCoV-229E, HCoV-OC43, HCoV-NL63 and SARS-CoV-2, overlapping spike peptides were used to stimulate the cells.

Treatment denoted: approximately nine-day PBMC culture with coronavirus spike peptide pools or control peptides (ViraFEST assay). Each well received fewer than 2.5 million PBMCs, cultured with 10 IU/ml IL-2 and roughly 9 ug/ml peptide pools. Cultured CD4+ T-cell DNA underwent Oncomine TCR Beta short-read sequencing. Using its own MiXCR run on the PCR reads, TCRdb lists one record per CDR3 protein. Among about 8,500 distinct CDR3 sequences, about 21% were seen once, and the ten largest hold around 20%. Germline loops: CDR1 SGHVS, CDR2 FNYEAQ. This CDR3 is 16 amino acids long. V lost 3 bases and J lost 5; bases outside the gene matches: 9. Study-wide results and caveats: The study found median SARS-CoV-2-reactive clonotypes rising from approximately 21 to 38, not significantly.

As to this clonotype: Its specificity is not known.

The sequencing here drew on CD4+ T cells from blood, cultured in vitro, taken after SARS-CoV-2 vaccination. This sequence joins TRBV7-6 and TRBJ2-1; 8 nucleotides line up with TRBD1. This receptor was taken from a human donor who had recovered from COVID-19. This CDR3 is CASSFSQQTGDNEQFF. The CDR3 nucleotides read TGTGCCAGCAGCTTTTCGCAACAGACAGGGGACAATGAGCAGTTCTTC.